A selection of T cell receptor beta chains follows, all from one sample in a study of cytomegalovirus exposure and HLA in healthy donors. TCRdb's table, derived via immunoSEQ multiplex PCR, lists solely in-frame clones and lacks some. The repertoire holds 70,000 to 90,000 clones, with less than 85% as singletons. Material: PBMCs. Receptors originate from a man in his fifties or sixties in good health and CMV-seronegative. Each CDR3 is given with its conserved first and last residue. A D gene is named only where the DNA matches it firmly. Rows give clone size only sometimes, using once, few, many, or a class for an expanded clone.

size	V	D	J	CDR3	DNA
-	TRBV6-5	-	TRBJ1-3	CASSKQGLSGNTIYF	TGTGCCAGCAGTAAACAGGGCCTCTCTGGAAACACCATATATTTT
-	TRBV9	-	TRBJ2-1	CASSVEQGAYNEQFF	TGTGCCAGCAGCGTAGAGCAGGGTGCCTACAATGAGCAGTTCTTC
-	TRBV29-1	TRBD2	TRBJ2-5	CSVEGGGPPIEYF	TGCAGCGTTGAAGGCGGGGGGCCCCCTATCGAGTACTTC
-	TRBV7-9	TRBD1	TRBJ2-3	CASSLAGDSSTDTQYF	TGTGCCAGCAGCTTAGCAGGGGACAGTAGCACAGATACGCAGTATTTT
-	TRBV5-1	TRBD1	TRBJ1-4	CASSYDRGPSEKLFF	TGCGCCAGCAGTTACGACAGGGGGCCAAGTGAAAAACTGTTTTTT
-	TRBV5-6	TRBD2	TRBJ2-1	CASSSLLLAAYNEQFF	TGTGCCAGCAGCTCCCTCTTACTAGCGGCCTACAATGAGCAGTTCTTC
-	TRBV6-1	-	TRBJ2-1	CASSERRGTGIGGQFF	TGTGCCAGCAGTGAACGTCGGGGGACGGGGATTGGGGGGCAGTTCTTC
-	TRBV7-8	-	TRBJ2-1	CASSKHTAYNEQFF	TGTGCCAGCAGCAAACACACAGCCTACAATGAGCAGTTCTTC
once	TRBV19	TRBD1	TRBJ2-2	CASTQGDRERGGELFF	TGTGCCAGTACCCAGGGGGACAGGGAACGGGGCGGGGAGCTGTTTTTT
-	TRBV2	TRBD1	TRBJ1-3	CASSEARTGRAGNTIYF	TGTGCCAGCAGTGAAGCGAGGACAGGGAGGGCTGGAAACACCATATATTTT
-	TRBV19	-	TRBJ2-7	CAAQTGSSSYEQYF	TGTGCCGCCCAAACGGGTTCCAGCTCCTACGAGCAGTACTTC
-	TRBV27	TRBD1	TRBJ1-6	CASSRQGLINSPLHF	TGTGCCAGCAGTAGACAGGGGTTAATTAATTCACCCCTCCACTTT
-	TRBV7-9	TRBD1	TRBJ1-1	CSSSRDRGPAFF	TGTTCCAGCAGCAGGGACAGGGGGCCGGCTTTCTTT
-	TRBV6-5	-	TRBJ2-5	CASSPGRETQYF	TGTGCCAGCAGCCCGGGGAGGGAGACCCAGTACTTC
-	TRBV5-5	TRBD1	TRBJ1-1	CASSLAGQGKAFF	TGTGCCAGCAGCTTGGCCGGACAGGGAAAGGCTTTCTTT
-	TRBV30	-	TRBJ2-7	CAWSVQRDEQYF	TGTGCCTGGAGTGTACAGAGGGACGAGCAGTACTTC
-	TRBV6-5	-	TRBJ2-5	CASSTTSDSQETQYF	TGTGCCAGCAGTACCACCTCGGACAGCCAAGAGACCCAGTACTTC
-	TRBV21-1	-	TRBJ2-6	CASSSKTGAGANVLTF	TGTGCCAGCAGCAGCAAGACAGGTGCCGGGGCCAACGTCCTGACTTTC
-	TRBV10-2	TRBD2	TRBJ2-3	CASRLTSGGTDTQYF	TGCGCCAGCAGGTTGACTAGCGGGGGGACAGATACGCAGTATTTT
-	TRBV7-9	-	TRBJ1-4	CSSSHSGQGEKLFF	TGTTCCAGCAGCCACAGCGGGCAGGGTGAAAAACTGTTTTTT
-	TRBV25-1	TRBD1	TRBJ1-2	CASSRDRGSYGYTF	TGTGCCAGTAGTCGGGACAGGGGATCCTATGGCTACACCTTC
-	TRBV7-9	TRBD2	TRBJ2-1	CSSSPSLAGGFNEQFF	TGTTCCAGCAGCCCCTCCTTAGCGGGGGGGTTCAATGAGCAGTTCTTC